The 8 T cell receptor beta chains in this list originate from one sample, sequenced in a study of T cells after yellow fever vaccination. TCRdb ran MiXCR on the 5' RACE reads and lists one entry per CDR3 protein. The sample holds around 400,000 distinct CDR3 sequences, approximately 10% seen once. The sample in question was PBMCs, obtained on the day of the first yellow fever vaccination. The source is a man younger than 35 who received the YFV17D yellow fever vaccine.

The chain links TRBV5-1 to TRBJ2-3; D could derive from TRBD1 or TRBD2 (6 bases each). Between the trimmed V and J ends, which lost 4 bases and 5 bases, there was a span of 11 bases. CDR1 SGHRS and CDR2 YFSETQ come from the germline V gene. The CDR3 has 13 residues. CDR3: CASSRGAGDTQYF. CDR3 coding DNA: TGCGCCAGCAGCAGGGGGGCCGGAGATACGCAGTATTTT. The variable domain in full, completed from reference TRBV5-1 and TRBJ2-3, reads KAGVTQTPRYLIKTRGQQVTLSCSPISGHRSVSWYQQTPGQGLQFLFEYFSETQRNKGNFPGRFSGRQFSNSRSEMNVSTLELGDSALYLCASSRGAGDTQYFGPGTRLTVL.

This clonotype was observed many times. J is TRBJ2-5 and V is TRBV20-1; the D is unclear. This CDR3 region has 13 residues. The germline CDR1 and CDR2 sequences are DFQATT and SNEGSKA (reference sequence). Trimming removed 0 bases from V and 5 bases from J, with 10 bases in between. The chain's CDR3 is CSARDLADETQYF. In DNA form, the CDR3 reads TGCAGTGCTAGAGATCTGGCGGATGAGACCCAGTACTTC.

Only a few counts were recorded for this clonotype. The chain carries TRBV6-2 or TRBV6-3 and TRBJ1-1; a weak D match, TRBD1 (5 bases). The CDR3 length is 16 residues. Trimming removed 4 bases from V and 1 base from J, with 16 bases in between. CDR1 is MNHEY, CDR2 SVGEGT, per germline. In DNA form, the CDR3 reads TGTGCCAGCAGTTGGCTGGGGCAGACAACGAACACTGAAGCTTTCTTT. This translates into CASSWLGQTTNTEAFF.

At least ten counts were recorded for this clonotype. This rearrangement joins TRBV7-9 to TRBJ2-2; D ambiguous. Germline V gene data show CDR1 as SEHNR and CDR2 as FQNEAQ (reference sequence). The V end was cut by 3 bases, the J end by 2 bases, with 7 bases between. There are 14 residues in the CDR3. CDR3 bases: TGTGCCAGCAGCTTGCGAGGAAACACCGGGGAGCTGTTTTTT. Translation: CASSLRGNTGELFF.

The V call is TRBV29-1, the J call TRBJ2-1; 9 bases map to TRBD2. J gave up 5 bases and V 7 bases, and 9 bases lay outside the gene matches. CDR1 and CDR2 from the germline V gene are SQVTM and ANQGSEA. This CDR3 comprises 14 residues. CDR3 loop: CSGIAGATNNEQFF. The DNA for the CDR3 is TGCAGCGGGATAGCGGGGGCGACGAACAATGAGCAGTTCTTC.

This clonotype occurred a few times. The gene calls are TRBV4-1 and TRBJ1-2, with D unclear. V was trimmed by 3 bases and J by 7 bases, leaving 9 bases between them. CDR1 MGHRA and CDR2 YSYEKL come from the germline V gene. There are 12 residues in the CDR3. Here the CDR3 reads CASSHGAGGYTF. CDR3 DNA sequence: TGCGCCAGCAGCCACGGAGCGGGTGGCTACACCTTC.

The V call is TRBV24-1, the J call TRBJ2-5; a possible D gene is TRBD2 (5 bases). This CDR3 has 13 amino acids. V was clipped by 2 bases and J by 5 bases, with 8 bases between them. Looked up from germline, CDR1 is KGHDR and CDR2 is SFDVKD. The CDR3 sequence: CATSDSGSETQYF. In nucleotides, the CDR3 is TGTGCCACCAGTGATTCGGGGTCTGAGACCCAGTACTTC.

The CDR3 bases are TGTGCCAGCTCAACCCCCGGGACAAGACCTTACAATGAGCAGTTCTTC. Translation: CASSTPGTRPYNEQFF. The chain couples TRBV18 to TRBJ2-1; D is perhaps TRBD1 (6 bases). Germline V CDR1 and CDR2: KGHSH, LQKENI. Trimming shortened V by 5 bases and J by 4 bases, and 18 bases separated the two germline ends. This CDR3 is built from 16 residues. The full variable domain, rest sourced from reference TRBV18 and TRBJ2-1, is NAGVMQNPRHLVRRRGQEARLRCSPMKGHSHVYWYRQLPEEGLKFMVYLQKENIIDESGMPKERFSAEFPKEGPSILRIQQVVRGDSAAYFCASSTPGTRPYNEQFFGPGTRLTVL.